This TCR beta chain was identified during a study of T cells in Graves' hyperthyroidism and ophthalmopathy (dated by TCRdb to between 2018 and 2021). Background on the whole study: Peripheral blood was collected at initial diagnosis, before any treatment. Prospective prediction of ophthalmopathy was tested in an independent validation cohort consisting of about 20 hyperthyroidism patients and more than 15 patients who later progressed to ophthalmopathy. After blood sampling, hyperthyroidism patients were treated with methimazole at a starting dose of 30 mg daily, and ophthalmopathy patients were treated with high-dose intravenous methylprednisolone. According to the paper, TCR Vbeta CDR3 sequencing was carried out on over 130 peripheral blood samples, which came from under 50 ophthalmopathy, approximately 78 hyperthyroidism and some 17 progressor patients. TCR V-J signatures able to tell the groups apart were searched for in a discovery cohort of some 100 patients, of whom 43 had Graves' ophthalmopathy and 55 to 60 had stable Graves' hyperthyroidism. The approximately 98 discovery patients were randomly divided into training and test sets at a 7:3 ratio. Thyroid tissue and blood T-cell repertoires from roughly 6 Graves' hyperthyroidism patients were also compared in the study. Beyond this particular receptor, the publication reports: In validation, progression to ophthalmopathy was predicted by the model with around 70% sensitivity and roughly 76% specificity, a median of about 6.8 months before onset. Sample size was not statistically predetermined, and blinding of investigators to group allocation was not performed. Blood samples also contained most of the expanded thyroid clonotypes (frequency above 0.001), which suggests that blood repertoires may reflect thyroid immune responses. In cross-validation, a model built on a 13 V-J signature told ophthalmopathy apart from stable hyperthyroidism with roughly 87% sensitivity and 81% to 82% specificity, and in testing the same model reached 80%/75%.

In the ophthalmopathy patients, disease was moderately to severely active, with a Clinical Activity Score of 3 or more, a NOSPECS grade of 4 or more, and a duration of less than 3 months. Any patient with an uncontrolled infection, another autoimmune disease, pregnancy or lactation was excluded. Diagnoses relied on clinical symptoms, serum thyroxine and TRAb, thyroid ultrasound and orbital computed tomography. Ficoll-Paque density gradient centrifugation was used to isolate PBMCs from approximately 10 ml of fresh peripheral blood. Total RNA was extracted with Trizol reagent, and quality was checked on an Agilent 2100 Bioanalyzer. CDR1 and CDR2 are drawn from the germline V gene: MDHEN, SYDVKM. Its CDR3 holds 12 amino acids, cysteine through phenylalanine. CDR3 DNA only is kept here, 36 bases in frame from base 1. V is shortened by 5 bases, J by 1 base, and the region joining them spans 5 bases. TCR beta CDR3 regions were amplified from RNA transcripts. A first-round RT-PCR of the TCR CDR3 used the HTBI primer set with the Qiagen OneStep RT-PCR kit. Libraries were constructed in a second round of multiplex PCR, after which size selection and purification were carried out. Libraries were sequenced paired-end with 100 bp reads on an Illumina HiSeq2000. The original methods were these. SOAPnuke was used to process the raw data, with reads discarded if the reads contained adapters or uncalled bases, had a mean Phred below 15, or lacked an exact constant-primer or identifier match. COPE v1.2.5 was used to merge high-quality paired reads, and clonotypes were defined as unique nucleotide sequences. MiTCR v1.1 was used to align the clonotypes against IMGT TRBV, TRBD and TRBJ reference segments. The analysis was restricted to V-J combinations with a frequency above 0.0001, which together covered 99% to 99.2% of the repertoires. A TCS score was defined as the ratio of F50 (clonal expansion) to E x V (chaos), with BLOSUM62-based TCRdist applied between CDR3 peptides within each V-J. Welch's t-statistics and random forest reduced around 550 V-J features to 10 to 15, which were used in a naive Bayes classifier (R e1071). TCRdb handled the public reads itself, with Q25 trimming in fastp and clone calling in MiXCR, and kept productive beta chains. Each CDR3 protein appears once, grouped with its most common genes and DNA. The V and J calls shown here were made by TCRdb, not taken from the authors' results. The sample contains approximately 400,000 distinct CDR3 sequences, 13% to 15% of them found a single time. Of the sample, roughly a fifth is held by the ten largest clones.

This clonotype came up many times. Which antigen it targets is not known. Base qualities are not provided; no much larger clone lies one nucleotide away. Sequences were obtained from blood. The chain joins TRBV28 to TRBJ2-5; the D gene lacks a confident call. This sequence was found in a young woman with Graves' ophthalmopathy. The DNA sequence reads TGTGCCAGCAGTCTCTTCCAAGAGACCCAGTACTTC. This sequence encodes CASSLFQETQYF.